What follows are 9 T cell receptor beta chains derived from one specimen sequenced in a study of T cells in Graves' hyperthyroidism and ophthalmopathy. RNA transcripts provided the source from which TCR beta CDR3 regions were amplified. A set of HTBI primers served as the primers for a first-round RT-PCR of the TCR CDR3. TCRdb analysed the multiplex PCR reads with MiXCR anew, one entry per CDR3 protein. The table lists some 600,000 distinct CDR3 sequences, approximately 15% of them singletons. The sequenced sample consisted of blood. The source is a woman aged 25 to 39 with Graves' hyperthyroidism that later progressed to Graves' ophthalmopathy.

The gene calls are TRBV18 and TRBJ1-1, with D possibly matching TRBD1 (6 bases). There are 15 residues in the CDR3. Germline loops: CDR1 KGHSH, CDR2 LQKENI. Trimming cost V 5 bases and J 0 bases, with 13 bases left between them. In nucleotides, the CDR3 is TGTGCCAGCTCAATACAGGGTTCTATGAACACTGAAGCTTTCTTT. It translates to CASSIQGSMNTEAFF. Variable domain in full (rest from reference TRBV18 and TRBJ1-1): NAGVMQNPRHLVRRRGQEARLRCSPMKGHSHVYWYRQLPEEGLKFMVYLQKENIIDESGMPKERFSAEFPKEGPSILRIQQVVRGDSAAYFCASSIQGSMNTEAFFGQGTRLTVV.

This clonotype appeared a few times. This chain uses TRBV6-1 with TRBJ1-2; D is perhaps TRBD1 (5 bases). Germline V gene lookup returns CDR1 MNHNS and CDR2 SASEGT. Between the trimmed V and J ends, which lost 6 bases and 4 bases, there was a span of 15 bases. CDR3 length: 14 residues. CDR3 in amino acids: CASSRRDGGYGYTF. In DNA, the CDR3 is TGTGCCAGCAGCCGCCGGGACGGGGGCTATGGCTACACCTTC.

This clonotype appeared many times. The J gene is TRBJ2-5, the V gene TRBV11-3; 8 bases are shared with TRBD2. V was pared by 8 bases and J by 5 bases, with 16 bases of the junction left unmatched. The CDR3 loop spans 16 amino acids. Germline values: CDR1 SGHNT, CDR2 YENEEA. The DNA of the CDR3 is TGTGCCAGCGGAACGATCGGCGGGAGGAGTGGGGAGACCCAGTACTTC. It yields the protein CASGTIGGRSGETQYF.

As regards this clonotype: A read error is possible here, since a much larger clone lies one base away. As the CDR3 is not closed by the conserved phenylalanine or tryptophan, this likely results from a read error. The J gene is TRBJ2-5, the V gene TRBV6-9; 9 bases align to TRBD1. CDR1 and CDR2 from the germline V gene are MNHGY and SVAAGI. V gave up 3 bases and J gave up 4 bases; unmatched junction bases: 6. This CDR3 contains 15 residues. In DNA form, the CDR3 reads TGTGCCAGCAGTTACCTGGGACAGGGTGTAGAGACCCAGTACCTC. It translates to CASSYLGQGVETQYL.

This clonotype has at least ten counts. As DNA, the CDR3 is TGTGCCACCAGGGGGGTTTTTGACTATGGCTACACCTTC. Protein: CATRGVFDYGYTF. This chain joins TRBV27 and TRBJ1-2; TRBD1 agrees at 7 bases. From germline, CDR1 is MNHEY and CDR2 SMNVEV (reference sequence). This CDR3 is built from 13 residues. J was trimmed by 3 bases and V by 10 bases; bases with no gene match: 8.

Ten or more counts support this clonotype. The chain has TRBV11-2 and TRBJ1-2; D call uncertain. The CDR3 spans 16 residues. Germline lookup yields CDR1 SGHAT and CDR2 FQNNGV. V lost 0 bases, J lost 6 bases, and 17 bases lay in between. The CDR3 coding sequence is TGTGCCAGCAGCTTAGAACATCCCAGCCGGCGCGATGGCTACACCTTC. Translating it yields CASSLEHPSRRDGYTF. The full variable domain, rest sourced from reference TRBV11-2 and TRBJ1-2, is EAGVAQSPRYKIIEKRQSVAFWCNPISGHATLYWYQQILGQGPKLLIQFQNNGVVDDSQLPKDRFSAERLKGVDSTLKIQPAKLEDSAVYLCASSLEHPSRRDGYTFGSGTRLTVV.

This clonotype showed up many times. The chain links TRBV7-2 to TRBJ2-3, with a tentative D call TRBD2 (6 bases). This CDR3 is 14 amino acids long. V was trimmed by 7 bases and J by 5 bases, leaving 16 bases between them. Germline CDR1 is SGHTA and CDR2 is FQGNSA. CDR3 coding DNA: TGTGCCAGCAAAAAGAGTCCCGGGGGAGATACGCAGTATTTT. This codes for CASKKSPGGDTQYF.

This clonotype was seen many times. The V call is TRBV11-2, the J call TRBJ2-2; 13 nucleotides match TRBD2. The CDR3 sequence is 19 residues long. Germline V lookup: CDR1 SGHAT, CDR2 FQNNGV. Trimming took 1 base from V and 3 from J; bases not matched to a gene: 8. As DNA, the CDR3 is TGTGCCAGCAGCTTAGTTCTCGGACTAGCGGGAGATCACACCGGGGAGCTGTTTTTT. Residues: CASSLVLGLAGDHTGELFF.

Many counts were recorded for this clonotype. The rearrangement uses TRBV28 and TRBJ2-3, with D perhaps TRBD2 (7 bases). This CDR3 region has 16 residues. CDR1 is MDHEN, CDR2 SYDVKM, per germline. Trimming removed 7 bases at V and 5 bases at J, with 22 bases between. The CDR3 protein is CASITAGVPGGDTQYF. The DNA of the CDR3 is TGTGCCAGCATTACCGCAGGGGTCCCGGGGGGAGATACGCAGTATTTT.